Following are 27 T cell receptor beta chains from one sample sequenced in a study of blood T cell repertoires in COVID-19 (dated by TCRdb to 2018 to 2021). The library was obtained by the immunoSEQ multiplex PCR assay. Imported from immuneACCESS, the table was reduced by TCRdb to in-frame sequences with V and J called. These copies leave out some clones; in studies compared against another copy, an unresolved V gene accounts for under half, and the cause of the remainder is not known. Within this sample are 200,000 to 250,000 clones, with 70% to 90% of them counted one time only. The ten largest clonotypes hold roughly 10% of the sample. The sample consisted of PBMCs or T cells enriched from blood (not recorded which). Source of these receptors: a man younger than 40 who had recovered from COVID-19.

The gene calls are TRBV11-2 and TRBJ1-3, with a possible D match to TRBD1 (5 bases). V lost 3 bases and J lost 4, with 13 bases in between. Germline CDR1 reads SGHAT; CDR2 reads FQNNGV. The CDR3 contains 15 residues. The DNA of the CDR3 is TGTGCCAGCAGCTTCGCAGGGTTCGGGGGAAACACCATATATTTT. It specifies CASSFAGFGGNTIYF. The entire variable domain, with the rest obtained from reference TRBV11-2 and TRBJ1-3, is as follows: EAGVAQSPRYKIIEKRQSVAFWCNPISGHATLYWYQQILGQGPKLLIQFQNNGVVDDSQLPKDRFSAERLKGVDSTLKIQPAKLEDSAVYLCASSFAGFGGNTIYFGEGSWLTVV.

This clone was seen a single time. This chain connects TRBV12-3 or TRBV12-4 to TRBJ1-1; the D is unclear. With 10 bases removed from V and 5 bases from J, the gap between germline ends came to 14 bases. The CDR3 is made up of 12 amino acids. CDR3 in DNA: TGTGCCACCGGGGTTCTGAGGACTGAAGCTTTCTTT. It yields the protein CATGVLRTEAFF.

The chain carries TRBV18 and TRBJ2-3; 7 bases are shared with TRBD2. The germline gives CDR1 KGHSH, CDR2 LQKENI. After removal of 0 bases from V and 6 bases from J, the junction contained 6 bases not matched to a gene. This CDR3 spans 15 amino acids. This CDR3 is CASSPPSSGRDTQYF. DNA of the CDR3: TGTGCCAGCTCACCACCGAGTTCCGGGAGGGATACGCAGTATTTT.

The chain has TRBV19 and TRBJ1-3, with no clear D. CDR3 size: 14 residues. The V gene's germline CDR1 is LNHDA and CDR2 SQIVND (reference sequence). The V end was cut by 3 bases, the J end by 3 bases, with 9 bases between. For the CDR3, the DNA is TGTGCCAGTAGTATTGGAGCGGGTGGAAACACCATATATTTT. It codes for CASSIGAGGNTIYF.

The V and J genes are TRBV5-4 and TRBJ1-2; 8 bases map to TRBD1. V lost 4 bases to trimming and J lost 2 bases; unmatched junction nucleotides: 10. The CDR3 length is 16 residues. Germline CDR1 reads SGHNT; CDR2 reads YYREEE (reference sequence). The CDR3 is CASSLGTGQRNYGYTF. The CDR3 coding sequence is TGTGCCAGCAGCCTTGGGACAGGCCAACGGAACTATGGCTACACCTTC.

This chain uses TRBV7-3 with TRBJ2-1, with 12 bases matching TRBD2. This CDR3 is 17 amino acids long. Germline CDR1 and CDR2: SGHTA and FQGTGA. V lost 5 bases, J lost 1 base, and 6 bases stayed unmatched. The CDR3 loop is CASSTRTSGESYNEQFF. CDR3 bases: TGTGCCAGCAGCACCCGGACTAGCGGGGAGTCCTACAATGAGCAGTTCTTC.

This clone was counted a few times. The chain employs TRBV18 and TRBJ2-7; D perhaps matches TRBD2 (6 bases). The V and J ends lost 4 bases and 5 bases respectively, with 24 bases between them. CDR3 length equals 17 residues. The germline V gene encodes CDR1 KGHSH and CDR2 LQKENI. CDR3 residues: CASSLSLGSRRGNEQYF. For the CDR3, the DNA is TGTGCCAGCTCACTGAGCCTGGGGTCCAGGCGCGGGAACGAGCAGTACTTC. Full variable domain (missing parts from reference TRBV18 and TRBJ2-7): NAGVMQNPRHLVRRRGQEARLRCSPMKGHSHVYWYRQLPEEGLKFMVYLQKENIIDESGMPKERFSAEFPKEGPSILRIQQVVRGDSAAYFCASSLSLGSRRGNEQYFGPGTRLTVT.

This chain connects TRBV7-2 to TRBJ2-7, with 8 positions matching TRBD1. Germline assignment: CDR1 SGHTA and CDR2 FQGNSA. Unmatched junction bases numbered 9, after V lost 6 bases and J lost 2 bases. This CDR3 region has 15 residues. The CDR3 coding sequence is TGTGCCAGCAGACCCGGACAGGGATGGACCTACGAGCAGTACTTC. This sequence encodes CASRPGQGWTYEQYF.

The chain's CDR3 is CASSRWDSPRKLFF. The DNA of the CDR3 is TGTGCCAGCAGCCGCTGGGACAGTCCCAGGAAACTGTTTTTT. The gene calls are TRBV14 and TRBJ1-4; 7 bases match TRBD1. V was clipped by 4 bases and J by 11 bases; unmatched bases: 10. Germline CDR1 and CDR2: SGHDN and FVKESK. This CDR3 comprises 14 residues.

The V call is TRBV21-1, the J call TRBJ1-1; the D segment call TRBD1 is taken from the table without a DNA check. TRBV21-1 constitutes a pseudogene. The CDR3 length is 12 residues. The CDR3 DNA reads TGTGCCAGCCAAGGGGTGAACACTGAAGCTTTCTTT. Translating it yields CASQGVNTEAFF.

The chain has TRBV30 and TRBJ1-3; D gene unclear. With 2 bases removed from V and 4 bases from J, the gap between germline ends came to 9 bases. CDR1 is GTSNPN, CDR2 SVGIG, per germline (reference sequence). This CDR3 region has 13 residues. In DNA, the CDR3 is TGTGCCTGGAGTTTTGGGCAGGGAAACACCATATATTTT. It specifies CAWSFGQGNTIYF.

The rearrangement uses TRBV18 and TRBJ2-2, with D possibly being TRBD2 (5 bases). This CDR3 comprises 16 residues. Germline V gene sequence: CDR1 KGHSH, CDR2 LQKENI. The V and J ends lost 3 bases and 0 bases respectively, with 11 bases between them. CDR3 sequence (DNA): TGTGCCAGCTCACCGCGGGTGACCGCGAACACCGGGGAGCTGTTTTTT. It yields the protein CASSPRVTANTGELFF.

This clone was seen a few times. V is TRBV7-9 and J is TRBJ2-2; 8 nucleotides align to TRBD1. Germline-derived CDR1 and CDR2 are SEHNR and FQNEAQ (reference sequence). The CDR3 consists of 17 residues. The V and J ends lost 5 bases and 2 bases, in that order; junction bases with no gene match: 10. CDR3 in DNA: TGTGCCAGCAGCCTAAGACCGGGACAGGATAACACCGGGGAGCTGTTTTTT. Translation gives CASSLRPGQDNTGELFF.

The DNA for the CDR3 is TGTGCCAGCAGTTTAGGTCGCGCGGGGTTATTAGGGAGGATGAACACTGAAGCTTTCTTT. Amino acid sequence: CASSLGRAGLLGRMNTEAFF. V and J are TRBV27 and TRBJ1-1, with no clear D. Trimming removed 2 bases from V and 0 bases from J, with 25 bases in between. This CDR3 spans 20 amino acids. The germline V gene has CDR1 MNHEY and CDR2 SMNVEV (reference sequence).

The genes are TRBV2 and TRBJ1-2; no firm D call. This CDR3 has 13 amino acids. V dropped 7 bases and J dropped 8 bases, with 17 bases sitting between them. Germline loops: CDR1 SNHLY, CDR2 FYNNEI. Here the CDR3 DNA reads TGTGCCAGCAATACCTACCGGGTTAGCGGCTACACCTTC. Residues: CASNTYRVSGYTF.

The chain's CDR3 is CASSPERTANTGELFF. CDR3 DNA: TGTGCCAGCAGCCCCGAGCGGACGGCGAACACCGGGGAGCTGTTTTTT. The rearrangement links TRBV11-2 to TRBJ2-2; D is perhaps TRBD2 (5 bases). CDR1 and CDR2 from the germline V gene are SGHAT and FQNNGV. The CDR3 runs 16 residues. The V end was cut by 5 bases, the J end by 0 bases, with 13 bases between.

The J gene is TRBJ1-1, the V gene TRBV3-1 (or the pseudogene TRBV3-2); a possible D gene is TRBD1 (5 bases). CDR3 length equals 16 residues. Germline lookup yields CDR1 LGHDT and CDR2 YNNKEL (reference sequence). The V end was cut by 1 base, the J end by 1 base, with 13 bases between. This CDR3 reads CASSQGGGIGNTEAFF. The CDR3 DNA is TGTGCCAGCAGCCAAGGGGGCGGAATAGGGAACACTGAAGCTTTCTTT.

V is TRBV11-2 and J is TRBJ2-1, with 14 bases identical to TRBD2. V lost 6 bases, J lost 8 bases, and 9 bases stayed unmatched. The CDR3 loop spans 16 amino acids. Germline CDR1 reads SGHAT; CDR2 reads FQNNGV. In DNA, the CDR3 is TGTGCCAGCAGACACCCCGGGACTAGCGGGGGCGATGAGCAGTTCTTC. This encodes CASRHPGTSGGDEQFF. The full variable domain, its missing parts supplied by reference TRBV11-2 and TRBJ2-1, is EAGVAQSPRYKIIEKRQSVAFWCNPISGHATLYWYQQILGQGPKLLIQFQNNGVVDDSQLPKDRFSAERLKGVDSTLKIQPAKLEDSAVYLCASRHPGTSGGDEQFFGPGTRLTVL.

The rearrangement links TRBV6-5 to TRBJ2-7; the D gene is possibly TRBD2 (6 bases). Germline-derived CDR1 and CDR2 are MNHEY and SVGAGI. The CDR3 is made up of 12 amino acids. Trimming removed 6 bases from V and 2 bases from J, with 8 bases in between. DNA of the CDR3: TGTGCCAGCAGGGGGACTCCCTACGAGCAGTACTTC. Translation: CASRGTPYEQYF.

The rearrangement uses TRBV11-3 and TRBJ1-5; possible D gene TRBD1, 6 bases. Germline V CDR1 and CDR2: SGHNT, YENEEA. The CDR3 consists of 17 residues. V shed 1 base and J shed 4 bases, with 17 bases lying between them. The CDR3 reads CASSLVWRVGANQPQHF. In DNA, the CDR3 is TGTGCCAGCAGCTTAGTGTGGCGTGTGGGGGCGAATCAGCCCCAGCATTTT.

J is TRBJ2-5 and V is TRBV5-1; TRBD1 might be the D (6 bases). The CDR3 is 13 amino acids. From germline, CDR1 is SGHRS and CDR2 YFSETQ. Trimming removed 7 bases from V and 2 bases from J, with 12 bases in between. CDR3 sequence reads: CASLGGEQETQYF. DNA of the CDR3: TGCGCCAGCCTAGGGGGAGAGCAAGAGACCCAGTACTTC.

The chain carries TRBV9 and TRBJ1-6; possibly TRBD1 for D (6 bases). Germline V gene sequence: CDR1 SGDLS, CDR2 YYNGEE. This CDR3 is built from 15 residues. Deletions cut 3 bases from V and 5 bases from J, with 12 bases between. The CDR3 reads CASSGRDTDNSPLHF. CDR3 in DNA: TGTGCCAGCAGCGGCCGGGACACGGATAATTCACCCCTCCACTTT.

In its sample, this clone was seen once. The chain has TRBV11-2 and TRBJ1-4, with 8 bases lining up with TRBD1. The CDR3 spans 16 residues. The ends lost 1 base at V and 8 bases at J; junction bases unmatched: 9. The V gene's germline CDR1 is SGHAT and CDR2 FQNNGV. Here the CDR3 DNA reads TGTGCCAGCAGCTTAGGGGGACAGGCGTCGCGAGAAAAACTGTTTTTT. Translation: CASSLGGQASREKLFF.

This clone was picked up a small number of times. The chain carries TRBV10-3 and TRBJ2-2; 10 bases are a match to TRBD2. This CDR3 region has 15 residues. J lost 4 bases, V lost 7 bases, and 6 bases had no gene match. Germline-derived CDR1 and CDR2 are ENHRY and SYGVKD. CDR3 region: CAITRAGGPTGELFF. In DNA, the CDR3 is TGTGCCATCACGCGAGCGGGGGGGCCCACCGGGGAGCTGTTTTTT.

This chain uses TRBV24-1 with TRBJ2-1, with a weak D call TRBD2 (5 bases). The germline V and J ends were trimmed by 1 base and 3 bases, with 12 bases remaining between them. Germline lookup yields CDR1 KGHDR and CDR2 SFDVKD. This CDR3 comprises 16 residues. The CDR3 DNA reads as TGTGCCACCAGTGATTTAACGGCCGGGATCTACAATGAGCAGTTCTTC. Translation gives CATSDLTAGIYNEQFF.

This rearrangement joins TRBV18 to TRBJ2-5; D uncertain. V was shortened by 8 bases and J by 3 bases, with 13 bases between the two germline ends. In germline, CDR1 is KGHSH, CDR2 LQKENI. The length of the CDR3 is 13 residues. The CDR3 is CASTPRGEETQYF. CDR3 nucleotide sequence: TGTGCCAGCACCCCTAGAGGTGAAGAGACCCAGTACTTC.

The V call is TRBV29-1, the J call TRBJ2-3, with TRBD1 as a possible D gene (6 bases). This CDR3 comprises 13 residues. Per germline, CDR1 SQVTM and CDR2 ANQGSEA. V was cut by 3 bases and J by 5 bases, with 12 bases left in between. The CDR3 nucleotides are TGCAGCGTTGAGGGGAGAGGGGGAGATACGCAGTATTTT. Translation gives CSVEGRGGDTQYF.